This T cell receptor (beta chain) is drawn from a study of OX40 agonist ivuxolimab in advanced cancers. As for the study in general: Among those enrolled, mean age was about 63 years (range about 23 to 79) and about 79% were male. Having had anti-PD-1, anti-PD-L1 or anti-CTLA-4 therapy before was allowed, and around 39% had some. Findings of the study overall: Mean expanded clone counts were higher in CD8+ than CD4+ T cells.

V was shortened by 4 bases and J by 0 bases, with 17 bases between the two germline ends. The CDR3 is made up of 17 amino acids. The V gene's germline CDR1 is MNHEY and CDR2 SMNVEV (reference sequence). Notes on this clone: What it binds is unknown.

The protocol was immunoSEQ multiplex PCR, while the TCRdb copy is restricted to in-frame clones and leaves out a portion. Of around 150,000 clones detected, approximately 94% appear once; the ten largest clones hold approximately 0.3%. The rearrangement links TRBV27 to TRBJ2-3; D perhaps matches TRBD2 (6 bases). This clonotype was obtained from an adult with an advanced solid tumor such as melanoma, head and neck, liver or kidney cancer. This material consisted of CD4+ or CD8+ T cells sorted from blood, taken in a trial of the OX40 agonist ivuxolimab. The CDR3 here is CASSSTTFGLSTDTQYF. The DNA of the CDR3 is TGTGCCAGCAGTTCAACAACGTTCGGACTAAGCACAGATACGCAGTATTTT.